These T cell receptor beta chains were read from a single sample in a study of glioma-infiltrating T cells. TCRdb independently ran MiXCR on the multiplex PCR reads; one entry per CDR3 protein. This table has about 190,000 distinct CDR3 sequences, about 31% appearing once. Sequencing input: glioma tissue, nonneoplastic brain tissue, or PBMCs (not recorded which). The receptors here all came from a human donor with low-grade glioma or glioblastoma, undergoing nonglioma brain surgery, or in good health (not recorded which). Both conserved end residues are part of each CDR3. The order of the fields is D gene, J gene, V gene, clone size, CDR3 protein, CDR3 DNA. The D gene is left open where the match is weak. Some rows mark clone size as missing; the rest say once, few, many or name a class of expanded clone.

d_call: TRBD1; j_call: TRBJ1-5; v_call: TRBV19; clone_size: many; cdr3_aa: CASSTPPGQGADNQPQHF; cdr3_nt: TGTGCCAGTAGTACACCACCCGGACAGGGGGCAGACAATCAGCCCCAGCATTTT
d_call: NA; j_call: TRBJ2-1; v_call: TRBV28; clone_size: many; cdr3_aa: CASSLVRGHNEQFF; cdr3_nt: TGTGCCAGCAGTCTGGTCCGGGGGCACAATGAGCAGTTCTTC
d_call: NA; j_call: TRBJ2-7; v_call: TRBV20-1; clone_size: many; cdr3_aa: CSASPSYEQYF; cdr3_nt: TGCAGTGCTAGTCCATCCTACGAGCAGTACTTC
d_call: TRBD1; j_call: TRBJ2-7; v_call: TRBV4-2; clone_size: many; cdr3_aa: CASSQEYRGLGEQYF; cdr3_nt: TGTGCCAGCAGCCAAGAGTACAGGGGGCTTGGCGAGCAGTACTTC
d_call: TRBD2; j_call: TRBJ2-5; v_call: TRBV2; clone_size: many; cdr3_aa: CASVPLSGIQDF; cdr3_nt: TGTGCCAGCGTCCCTTTAAGCGGGATACAAGACTTC
d_call: NA; j_call: TRBJ1-2; v_call: TRBV19; clone_size: many; cdr3_aa: CASSPGIYHGYTF; cdr3_nt: TGTGCCAGTTCCCCCGGGATTTACCATGGCTACACCTTC
d_call: NA; j_call: TRBJ1-1; v_call: TRBV6-1; clone_size: many; cdr3_aa: CASGEWVPEAFF; cdr3_nt: TGTGCCAGCGGGGAATGGGTCCCTGAAGCTTTCTTT
d_call: NA; j_call: TRBJ2-3; v_call: TRBV6-1; clone_size: many; cdr3_aa: CASSAPGLYTDTQYF; cdr3_nt: TGTGCCAGCAGCGCCCCGGGGCTCTACACAGATACGCAGTATTTT
d_call: TRBD1; j_call: TRBJ2-3; v_call: TRBV2; clone_size: many; cdr3_aa: CASSLRDRGTDTQYF; cdr3_nt: TGTGCCAGCAGTCTTCGGGACAGGGGCACAGATACGCAGTATTTT
d_call: TRBD1; j_call: TRBJ1-6; v_call: TRBV28; clone_size: NA; cdr3_aa: CASTRRQGYNSHPHF; cdr3_nt: TGTGCCAGCACTCGTCGACAGGGCTATAATTCACACCCCCACTTT
d_call: NA; j_call: TRBJ2-3; v_call: TRBV19; clone_size: few; cdr3_aa: CASSIGEVTDTQYF; cdr3_nt: TGTGCCAGTAGTATAGGGGAGGTAACAGATACGCAGTATTTT
d_call: NA; j_call: TRBJ1-1; v_call: TRBV2; clone_size: many; cdr3_aa: CASKLNTEAFF; cdr3_nt: TGTGCCAGCAAATTGAACACTGAAGCTTTCTTT
d_call: TRBD2; j_call: TRBJ2-1; v_call: TRBV6-5; clone_size: many; cdr3_aa: CASSYGGLAVSSYNEQFF; cdr3_nt: TGTGCCAGCAGTTACGGCGGACTAGCGGTTAGCTCCTACAATGAGCAGTTCTTC
d_call: NA; j_call: TRBJ2-7; v_call: TRBV6-1; clone_size: many; cdr3_aa: CASSREQGPYEQYF; cdr3_nt: TGTGCCAGCAGCCGGGAGCAGGGCCCCTACGAGCAGTACTTC
d_call: NA; j_call: TRBJ1-1; v_call: TRBV7-9; clone_size: many; cdr3_aa: CASSLVQRGEAFF; cdr3_nt: TGTGCCAGCAGCTTAGTGCAGAGGGGTGAAGCTTTCTTT
d_call: NA; j_call: TRBJ2-1; v_call: TRBV29-1; clone_size: many; cdr3_aa: CSVEDPKAGFPYNEQFF; cdr3_nt: TGCAGCGTTGAAGATCCTAAGGCGGGATTCCCCTACAATGAGCAGTTCTTC
d_call: NA; j_call: TRBJ1-2; v_call: TRBV5-1; clone_size: many; cdr3_aa: CASSLVGPENGYTF; cdr3_nt: TGCGCCAGCAGCTTGGTGGGGCCGGAGAATGGCTACACCTTC
d_call: NA; j_call: TRBJ2-7; v_call: TRBV12-3/TRBV12-4; clone_size: NA; cdr3_aa: CASSPGPGSYEQYF; cdr3_nt: TGTGCCAGCAGTCCCGGGCCCGGCTCCTACGAGCAGTACTTC
d_call: TRBD1; j_call: TRBJ1-5; v_call: TRBV12-3/TRBV12-4; clone_size: many; cdr3_aa: CASSPTGNNQPQHF; cdr3_nt: TGTGCCAGCAGTCCGACAGGGAATAATCAGCCCCAGCATTTT
d_call: NA; j_call: TRBJ2-4; v_call: TRBV19; clone_size: few; cdr3_aa: CASSIPRFPAKNIQYF; cdr3_nt: TGTGCCAGTAGTATACCTAGGTTTCCAGCCAAAAACATTCAGTACTTC
d_call: NA; j_call: TRBJ2-5; v_call: TRBV18; clone_size: NA; cdr3_aa: CASSVSRDPGGETQYF; cdr3_nt: TGTGCCAGCTCAGTCAGCCGGGACCCCGGTGGAGAGACCCAGTACTTC
d_call: NA; j_call: TRBJ2-7; v_call: TRBV4-2; clone_size: many; cdr3_aa: CASSQEGSRVGYYEQYF; cdr3_nt: TGTGCCAGCAGCCAAGAGGGATCGAGGGTTGGTTACTACGAGCAGTACTTC
d_call: NA; j_call: TRBJ2-1; v_call: TRBV4-1; clone_size: NA; cdr3_aa: CASSQAVRYEQFF; cdr3_nt: TGCGCCAGCAGCCAAGCTGTGCGGTATGAGCAGTTCTTC
d_call: TRBD1; j_call: TRBJ2-3; v_call: TRBV20-1; clone_size: many; cdr3_aa: CSARPGTGSTDTQYF; cdr3_nt: TGCAGTGCTAGGCCCGGGACAGGATCCACAGATACGCAGTATTTT
d_call: TRBD2; j_call: TRBJ2-1; v_call: TRBV12-3/TRBV12-4; clone_size: NA; cdr3_aa: CASSGGSSGSHEQFF; cdr3_nt: TGTGCCAGCAGTGGGGGTAGTAGCGGGAGTCATGAGCAGTTCTTC
d_call: TRBD1; j_call: TRBJ2-7; v_call: TRBV20-1; clone_size: many; cdr3_aa: CSAYPGQPYEQYF; cdr3_nt: TGCAGTGCTTATCCGGGACAGCCCTACGAGCAGTACTTC
d_call: TRBD2; j_call: TRBJ2-1; v_call: TRBV7-9; clone_size: NA; cdr3_aa: CASSFLTSGLYNEQFF; cdr3_nt: TGTGCCAGCAGCTTCCTTACTAGCGGGCTATACAATGAGCAGTTCTTC
d_call: TRBD2; j_call: TRBJ2-1; v_call: TRBV7-9; clone_size: NA; cdr3_aa: CASSITGPSGIRGEQFF; cdr3_nt: TGTGCCAGCAGCATAACCGGGCCTAGCGGGATCAGGGGTGAGCAGTTCTTC
d_call: NA; j_call: TRBJ2-1; v_call: TRBV19; clone_size: NA; cdr3_aa: CASAGRRGTYNEQFF; cdr3_nt: TGTGCCAGTGCCGGGAGACGGGGCACCTACAATGAGCAGTTCTTC
d_call: NA; j_call: TRBJ1-5; v_call: TRBV29-1; clone_size: NA; cdr3_aa: CSVDETWLPQPQHF; cdr3_nt: TGCAGCGTTGACGAAACATGGTTACCTCAGCCCCAGCATTTT
d_call: TRBD1; j_call: TRBJ1-3; v_call: TRBV20-1; clone_size: many; cdr3_aa: CSASYRGENTIYF; cdr3_nt: TGCAGTGCTAGTTACAGGGGTGAAAACACCATATATTTT
d_call: TRBD1; j_call: TRBJ2-3; v_call: TRBV27; clone_size: many; cdr3_aa: CASNWTGFTDTQYF; cdr3_nt: TGTGCCAGCAACTGGACAGGCTTCACAGATACGCAGTATTTT
d_call: NA; j_call: TRBJ2-4; v_call: TRBV27; clone_size: many; cdr3_aa: CASSFRGTGVKNIQYF; cdr3_nt: TGTGCCAGCAGTTTTAGGGGAACGGGGGTAAAAAACATTCAGTACTTC
d_call: NA; j_call: TRBJ2-5; v_call: TRBV15; clone_size: NA; cdr3_aa: CATSRVRVTFGKGTQYF; cdr3_nt: TGTGCCACCAGCAGAGTCAGAGTTACGTTCGGAAAGGGGACCCAGTACTTC
d_call: NA; j_call: TRBJ1-1; v_call: TRBV9; clone_size: NA; cdr3_aa: CDSSLGDTEAFF; cdr3_nt: TGTGACAGCAGTTTAGGGGACACTGAAGCTTTCTTT
d_call: NA; j_call: TRBJ2-7; v_call: TRBV2; clone_size: many; cdr3_aa: CASSENLARDEQYF; cdr3_nt: TGTGCCAGCAGTGAAAATCTAGCTCGCGACGAGCAGTACTTC
d_call: NA; j_call: TRBJ1-1; v_call: TRBV19; clone_size: many; cdr3_aa: CASSTTENTEAFF; cdr3_nt: TGTGCCAGTAGTACGACAGAGAACACTGAAGCTTTCTTT
d_call: NA; j_call: TRBJ2-7; v_call: TRBV3-1; clone_size: many; cdr3_aa: CASSPGNGAYEQYF; cdr3_nt: TGTGCCAGCAGCCCAGGGAATGGAGCCTACGAGCAGTACTTC
d_call: TRBD2; j_call: TRBJ2-5; v_call: TRBV20-1; clone_size: many; cdr3_aa: CSARGLAGRGSETQYF; cdr3_nt: TGCAGTGCTAGAGGTTTAGCGGGCAGAGGTTCAGAGACCCAGTACTTC
d_call: NA; j_call: TRBJ1-1; v_call: TRBV6-5; clone_size: NA; cdr3_aa: CARSSWARLNTEAFF; cdr3_nt: TGTGCAAGAAGTTCCTGGGCCAGACTGAACACTGAAGCTTTCTTT
d_call: TRBD1; j_call: TRBJ1-3; v_call: TRBV7-2; clone_size: many; cdr3_aa: CASSLGAGGMMNTIYF; cdr3_nt: TGTGCCAGCAGCTTAGGTGCAGGGGGCATGATGAACACCATATATTTT
d_call: NA; j_call: TRBJ2-2; v_call: TRBV7-9; clone_size: NA; cdr3_aa: CASSEHGVSNTGELFF; cdr3_nt: TGTGCCAGCAGCGAACACGGGGTATCGAACACCGGGGAGCTGTTTTTT
d_call: TRBD1; j_call: TRBJ2-6; v_call: TRBV18; clone_size: NA; cdr3_aa: CASSRGQGSPGANVLTF; cdr3_nt: TGTGCCAGCTCACGCGGACAGGGGTCCCCTGGGGCCAACGTCCTGACTTTC
d_call: NA; j_call: TRBJ2-2; v_call: TRBV7-7; clone_size: many; cdr3_aa: CASSLGLNTGELFF; cdr3_nt: TGTGCCAGCAGCTTAGGGCTGAACACCGGGGAGCTGTTTTTT
d_call: TRBD2; j_call: TRBJ2-7; v_call: TRBV12-3/TRBV12-4; clone_size: NA; cdr3_aa: CASSSGLAGYYEQYF; cdr3_nt: TGTGCCAGCAGTTCCGGACTAGCGGGGTACTACGAGCAGTACTTC
d_call: NA; j_call: TRBJ2-1; v_call: TRBV5-4; clone_size: NA; cdr3_aa: CASSLAPGLTNEQFF; cdr3_nt: TGTGCCAGCAGCTTGGCCCCCGGGTTGACCAATGAGCAGTTCTTC
d_call: NA; j_call: TRBJ1-2; v_call: TRBV18; clone_size: many; cdr3_aa: CASSPPVTAGGYTF; cdr3_nt: TGTGCCAGCTCACCACCGGTGACAGCGGGGGGCTACACCTTC
d_call: TRBD2; j_call: TRBJ2-1; v_call: TRBV28; clone_size: many; cdr3_aa: CASSSLAGEGGYNEQFF; cdr3_nt: TGTGCCAGCAGTTCTCTAGCGGGAGAGGGAGGATACAATGAGCAGTTCTTC
d_call: NA; j_call: TRBJ2-1; v_call: TRBV6-2/TRBV6-3; clone_size: many; cdr3_aa: CASSGPDPWNEQFF; cdr3_nt: TGTGCCAGCAGTGGCCCTGACCCCTGGAATGAGCAGTTCTTC
d_call: NA; j_call: TRBJ1-6; v_call: TRBV28; clone_size: many; cdr3_aa: CASRLSGEGSPLHF; cdr3_nt: TGTGCCAGCAGGTTGTCAGGGGAGGGATCACCCCTCCACTTT
d_call: NA; j_call: TRBJ1-6; v_call: TRBV28; clone_size: many; cdr3_aa: CASSLLGIGSPLHF; cdr3_nt: TGTGCCAGCAGTTTACTGGGTATTGGCTCACCCCTCCACTTT
d_call: NA; j_call: TRBJ2-1; v_call: TRBV7-9; clone_size: NA; cdr3_aa: CASSLMTGATGSYNEQFF; cdr3_nt: TGTGCCAGCAGCTTAATGACGGGAGCCACGGGCTCCTACAATGAGCAGTTCTTC
d_call: TRBD1; j_call: TRBJ2-7; v_call: TRBV13; clone_size: NA; cdr3_aa: CASSAPRQGSYEQYF; cdr3_nt: TGTGCCAGCAGCGCCCCCCGACAGGGCTCCTACGAGCAGTACTTC